These T cell receptor beta chains were read from a single sample in a study of blood T cell repertoires in COVID-19. The assay was immunoSEQ multiplex PCR, and TCRdb's table has in-frame clones only and misses some. Of approximately 90,000 clones listed, 75% to 85% are singletons. Sequenced sample: peripheral blood. The receptor set was obtained from a woman of 80 years or more with acute or convalescent COVID-19. Each CDR3 is given with its conserved first and last residue. A D gene is named only where the DNA matches it firmly. Clone size is given for some rows only: seen once, a few or many times, or a class if the clone is expanded.

>TRBJ2-5|-|TRBV15|-|15
TGTGCCACCGATCTATCAGACAGCCACAAAGAGACCCAGTACTTC
CATDLSDSHKETQYF
>TRBJ2-1|TRBD2|TRBV4-2|-|15
TGTGCCAGCAGCCATGAACGACTAGCGGGCGGTGAGCAGTTCTTC
CASSHERLAGGEQFF
>TRBJ1-3|TRBD1|TRBV7-9|once|14
TGTGCCAGCAGCGATACAGGGGCTGGAAACACCATATATTTT
CASSDTGAGNTIYF
>TRBJ2-7|TRBD1|TRBV10-2|once|13
TGCGCCAGCAGGGGGACAGGAAATTACGAGCAGTACTTC
CASRGTGNYEQYF
>TRBJ2-6|-|TRBV19|-|14
TGTGCCAGTAGTCGCGCCGCTGGGGCCAACGTCCTGACTTTC
CASSRAAGANVLTF
>TRBJ2-1|-|TRBV3-1/TRBV3-2|-|14
TGTGCCAGCAGCCAAGTTCTAGCTTCCTATGAGCAGTTCTTC
CASSQVLASYEQFF
>TRBJ2-1|-|TRBV10-3|-|13
TGTGCCATCAGTGAGCGGGAGAGTAATGAGCAGTTCTTC
CAISERESNEQFF
>TRBJ2-2|-|TRBV7-3|once|14
TGTGCCAGCAGCCCATCCACAGTCACCGGGGAGCTGTTTTTT
CASSPSTVTGELFF
>TRBJ1-5|-|TRBV5-6|few|17
TGTGCCAGCAGCTCGTTTCCCAGGGGCCCGTTTTATCAGCCCCAGCATTTT
CASSSFPRGPFYQPQHF
>TRBJ2-2|TRBD2|TRBV6-4|once|14
TGTGCCAGCAGTCCGGGACTAGAATCGGGGGAGCTGTTTTTT
CASSPGLESGELFF
>TRBJ2-2|-|TRBV3-1/TRBV3-2|few|17
TGTGCCAGCAGCCAAGATGGAAGGGGGGGCGCAGGCGGGGAGCTGTTTTTT
CASSQDGRGGAGGELFF
>TRBJ2-2|-|TRBV27|-|16
TGTGCCAGCAGTCTCCGGGTCCGGACTTCCACCGGGGAGCTGTTTTTT
CASSLRVRTSTGELFF
>TRBJ1-1|TRBD1|TRBV27|few|14
TGTGCCAGCAGTTTCCGACAGGGGGCGCATGAAGCTTTCTTT
CASSFRQGAHEAFF
>TRBJ2-3|TRBD2|TRBV5-1|-|15
TGCGCCAGCAGTTCACTAGCGGGGGGCACAGATACGCAGTATTTT
CASSSLAGGTDTQYF
>TRBJ2-7|TRBD2|TRBV6-6|few|18
TGTGCCAGCAGACGACAACCCGCCGGGACTAGCGGGAGGAACGAGCAGTACTTC
CASRRQPAGTSGRNEQYF
>TRBJ2-4|-|TRBV5-6|-|15
TGTGCCAGCAGCTTGCCAGGACACCAGAAAAACATTCAGTACTTC
CASSLPGHQKNIQYF